This T cell receptor (beta chain) was recovered during a study of blood T cell repertoires in COVID-19. TCRdb's copy holds only in-frame clones and misses some; the assay was immunoSEQ multiplex PCR. The sample shows around 220,000 clones, about 90% of them seen only once. The CDR3 is 15 residues long. Germline V gene lookup returns CDR1 LNHDA and CDR2 SQIVND (reference sequence). Trimming removed 3 bases at V and 2 bases at J, with 13 bases between. Sequenced input: PBMCs or T cells enriched from blood (not recorded which). The chain is built from TRBV19 and TRBJ1-1; tentatively, D is TRBD1 (6 bases). The TCR comes from a man under 40 who had been exposed to COVID-19. The CDR3 bases are TGTGCCAGTAGTATCATGGGAGGGGGAAACACTGAAGCTTTCTTT. Translation gives CASSIMGGGNTEAFF.